What follows are 7 T cell receptor beta chains derived from one specimen sequenced in a study of control samples from healthy donors and cancer patients. Profiling relied on immunoSEQ multiplex PCR, and the TCRdb table lists in-frame clones only, not all of them. The sample yields about 410,000 clones, roughly 90% seen once. Input material: PBMCs. Receptors were obtained from a man in his forties or fifties with head and neck cancer.

The J gene is TRBJ1-2, the V gene TRBV6-2 or TRBV6-3; 8 positions match TRBD1. In germline, CDR1 is MNHEY, CDR2 SVGEGT. V lost 5 bases and J lost 8; bases outside the gene matches: 4. This CDR3 contains 12 residues. CDR3 nucleotides: TGTGCCAGCAGTGGACAGGGCTTGGGCTACACCTTC. Translated, it gives CASSGQGLGYTF.

This clone was found a few times. The V gene is TRBV6-4, the J gene TRBJ2-7; TRBD1 is a possible D gene (6 bases). This CDR3 is built from 11 residues. From germline, CDR1 is MRHNA and CDR2 SNTAGT. CDR3 DNA sequence: TGTGGATTACAGGGTTCCTACGAGCAGTACTTC. It translates to CGLQGSYEQYF.

The chain employs TRBV19 and TRBJ2-7; 7 nucleotides line up with TRBD2. CDR1 LNHDA and CDR2 SQIVND come from the germline V gene (reference sequence). The CDR3 is 17 residues long. V gave up 3 bases and J gave up 4 bases; unmatched junction bases: 15. This CDR3 is CASSMGGRTSRGYEQYF. The CDR3 DNA reads as TGTGCCAGTAGTATGGGGGGGAGAACCAGCCGGGGTTACGAGCAGTACTTC.

V is TRBV18 and J is TRBJ2-5; no reliable D call. Germline lookup yields CDR1 KGHSH and CDR2 LQKENI. V lost 3 bases, J lost 0 bases, and 5 bases lay in between. This CDR3 is built from 13 residues. CDR3 in amino acids: CASSPPYQETQYF. Written as DNA, the CDR3 is TGTGCCAGCTCACCTCCGTACCAAGAGACCCAGTACTTC.

J is TRBJ2-1 and V is TRBV2; 9 bases map to TRBD1. From germline, CDR1 is SNHLY and CDR2 FYNNEI. The CDR3 is 15 residues long. With 3 bases clipped from V and 9 bases from J, the junction kept 9 bases outside the gene matches. CDR3 residues: CASSDYGQGTSEQFF. The CDR3 coding sequence is TGTGCCAGCAGTGACTATGGACAGGGGACGAGTGAGCAGTTCTTC.

The chain has TRBV11-2 and TRBJ2-1, with D unclear. The CDR3 has 15 residues. The germline CDR1 and CDR2 sequences are SGHAT and FQNNGV. V was shortened by 2 bases and J by 0 bases, with 8 bases between the two germline ends. CDR3 amino acids: CASSLTENSYNEQFF. For the CDR3, the DNA is TGTGCCAGCAGCTTAACCGAGAACTCCTACAATGAGCAGTTCTTC.

The chain is built from TRBV6-5 and TRBJ1-3, with D possibly TRBD1 on 6 matching bases. Looked up from germline, CDR1 is MNHEY and CDR2 is SVGAGI. Trimming pared 2 bases from V and 1 base from J, leaving 6 bases between. The CDR3 is 14 residues long. The CDR3 protein is CASSYQGSGNTIYF. Written as DNA, the CDR3 is TGTGCCAGCAGTTACCAGGGGTCTGGAAACACCATATATTTT.